The present TCR beta chain was sequenced within a study of shared clonotypes between healthy human individuals. Findings and caveats of the study: Apart from blood, nothing was sampled; tissue repertoires likely differ.

Concerning this clone: The target antigen is unknown.

The genomic DNA of each subset was split evenly across several immunoSEQ plates. Bulk PBMC genomic DNA spanned ten immunoSEQ deep plates. Generated by immunoSEQ multiplex PCR, the TCRdb table keeps only in-frame clones and is missing some. The data show some 92,000 clones, over 40% seen once. Unsorted samples, those not sorted, used approximately 100 million PBMCs for genomic DNA. CDR1 SGHTA and CDR2 FQGNSA come from the germline V gene. This CDR3 contains 13 residues. Trimming stripped 0 bases from V and 7 bases from J, with 7 bases between. This TCR came from a middle-aged woman in good health. Some clones in this sample may be carry-over from other donors' samples. The genes are TRBV7-2 and TRBJ1-5; TRBD1 might be the D (5 bases). Sequenced: PBMCs. The CDR3 here is CASSLAPGQPQHF. The CDR3 DNA reads TGTGCCAGCAGCTTAGCTCCAGGGCAGCCCCAGCATTTT. The whole variable domain, remainder taken from reference TRBV7-2 and TRBJ1-5, is GAGVSQSPSNKVTEKGKDVELRCDPISGHTALYWYRQSLGQGLEFLIYFQGNSAPDKSGLPSDRFSAERTGGSVSTLTIQRTQQEDSAVYLCASSLAPGQPQHFGDGTRLSIL.